A selection of T cell receptor beta chains follows, all from one sample in a study of CD8+CD57+ T cells in acquired aplastic anemia. Each CDR3 protein is one row after TCRdb ran MiXCR on the reads. The data contain roughly 300,000 distinct CDR3 sequences, roughly half of them singletons. The sequencing input was sorted CD4+, CD8+, or CD8+CD57+ T cells (not recorded which) from PBMCs. These receptors all stem from a human donor with severe aplastic anemia or a healthy control (not recorded which). CDR3s include the opening cysteine and the closing phenylalanine or tryptophan. Fields, in order: clone size, D gene, V gene, J gene, CDR3 length, CDR3 DNA, CDR3 protein. The D gene is left open where the match is weak. Clone size is not always given. Where it is, it says once, few, many or a class for expanded clones.

clone_size: .; d_call: .; v_call: TRBV7-9; j_call: TRBJ2-1; cdr3_length: 17; cdr3_nt: TGTGCCAGCAGCCAAGAATCCGGCGATAGGGGGTACAATGAGCAGTTCTTC; cdr3_aa: CASSQESGDRGYNEQFF
clone_size: .; d_call: TRBD2; v_call: TRBV24-1; j_call: TRBJ2-1; cdr3_length: 17; cdr3_nt: TGTGCCACCAGTGCTCCGAGGGGCGGGGGGGCTTACAATGAGCAGTTCTTC; cdr3_aa: CATSAPRGGGAYNEQFF
clone_size: many; d_call: .; v_call: TRBV29-1; j_call: TRBJ1-4; cdr3_length: 11; cdr3_nt: TGCAGCGTTGAGGCTAATGAAAAACTGTTTTTT; cdr3_aa: CSVEANEKLFF
clone_size: .; d_call: .; v_call: TRBV2; j_call: TRBJ2-3; cdr3_length: 11; cdr3_nt: TGTGCCAGCAGGACAGGACAAACGCAGTATTTT; cdr3_aa: CASRTGQTQYF
clone_size: .; d_call: .; v_call: TRBV2; j_call: TRBJ1-2; cdr3_length: 15; cdr3_nt: TGTGCCAGCAGTGTGGGGACGACAGGTCTCTATGGCTACACCTTC; cdr3_aa: CASSVGTTGLYGYTF
clone_size: few; d_call: .; v_call: TRBV12-3/TRBV12-4; j_call: TRBJ2-7; cdr3_length: 14; cdr3_nt: TGTGCCAGCAGTCGGCAGGGGCCAGACTACGAGCAGTACTTC; cdr3_aa: CASSRQGPDYEQYF
clone_size: .; d_call: TRBD1; v_call: TRBV20-1; j_call: TRBJ1-6; cdr3_length: 13; cdr3_nt: TGCAGTGCCGTGACAGGGGTAAATTCACCCCTCCACTTT; cdr3_aa: CSAVTGVNSPLHF
clone_size: .; d_call: .; v_call: TRBV13; j_call: TRBJ1-4; cdr3_length: 15; cdr3_nt: TGTGCCAGCAGCTTGCAGACGGGGGGTCGAGTAAAACTGTTTTTT; cdr3_aa: CASSLQTGGRVKLFF
clone_size: .; d_call: .; v_call: TRBV19; j_call: TRBJ1-6; cdr3_length: 15; cdr3_nt: TGTGCCAGTAGCGCGACAGGCGCGTATAATTCACCCCTCCACTTT; cdr3_aa: CASSATGAYNSPLHF
clone_size: .; d_call: TRBD1; v_call: TRBV5-1; j_call: TRBJ2-6; cdr3_length: 18; cdr3_nt: TGCGCCAGCAGCTCCCGACAGAGACAGGGTTCTGGGGCCAACGTCCTGACTTTC; cdr3_aa: CASSSRQRQGSGANVLTF
clone_size: .; d_call: .; v_call: TRBV7-2; j_call: TRBJ2-6; cdr3_length: 15; cdr3_nt: TGTGCCAGCAGTCAGGACAGCTCTGGGGCCAACGTCCTGACTTTC; cdr3_aa: CASSQDSSGANVLTF
clone_size: .; d_call: .; v_call: TRBV10-2; j_call: TRBJ2-1; cdr3_length: 11; cdr3_nt: TGCGCCAGCACCATCTGGAATGAGCAGTTCTTC; cdr3_aa: CASTIWNEQFF
clone_size: .; d_call: TRBD1; v_call: TRBV19; j_call: TRBJ2-2; cdr3_length: 15; cdr3_nt: TGTGCCAGTACTCCGGGCAGGGGGCAGACCGGGGAGCTGTTTTTT; cdr3_aa: CASTPGRGQTGELFF
clone_size: few; d_call: .; v_call: TRBV10-2; j_call: TRBJ1-5; cdr3_length: 16; cdr3_nt: TGCGCCAGCACCAACTCGGGACGGTATAGCAATCAGCCCCAGCATTTT; cdr3_aa: CASTNSGRYSNQPQHF
clone_size: many; d_call: TRBD1; v_call: TRBV7-9; j_call: TRBJ1-4; cdr3_length: 14; cdr3_nt: TGTGCCAGCAGCCCGGACAGGGGGAATGAAAAACTGTTTTTT; cdr3_aa: CASSPDRGNEKLFF
clone_size: .; d_call: .; v_call: TRBV7-9; j_call: TRBJ2-5; cdr3_length: 16; cdr3_nt: TGTGCCAGCAGCTCCGGACTATCCCAAGGCGGAGAGACCCAGTACTTC; cdr3_aa: CASSSGLSQGGETQYF
clone_size: many; d_call: .; v_call: TRBV5-1; j_call: TRBJ2-3; cdr3_length: 15; cdr3_nt: TGCGCCAGCAGCTTGAGGGGGGCAGGCACAGATACGCAGTATTTT; cdr3_aa: CASSLRGAGTDTQYF
clone_size: many; d_call: .; v_call: TRBV20-1; j_call: TRBJ2-4; cdr3_length: 12; cdr3_nt: TGCAGTGCCAGGGGATGGAGAAACATTCAGTACTTC; cdr3_aa: CSARGWRNIQYF
clone_size: many; d_call: .; v_call: TRBV19; j_call: TRBJ1-2; cdr3_length: 14; cdr3_nt: TGTGCCAGTAGTACATCCTCGTCCGACTATGGCTACACCTTC; cdr3_aa: CASSTSSSDYGYTF
clone_size: many; d_call: .; v_call: TRBV10-2; j_call: TRBJ1-5; cdr3_length: 12; cdr3_nt: TGCGCCAGCAGTGATAACAATCAGCCCCAGCATTTT; cdr3_aa: CASSDNNQPQHF
clone_size: .; d_call: .; v_call: TRBV7-2; j_call: TRBJ1-6; cdr3_length: 16; cdr3_nt: TGTGCCAGCAGCCGAACTGGACGGCACGGGAATTCACCCCTCCACTTT; cdr3_aa: CASSRTGRHGNSPLHF
clone_size: .; d_call: TRBD1; v_call: TRBV5-8; j_call: TRBJ2-7; cdr3_length: 15; cdr3_nt: TGTGCCAGCAGTCGACAGGGGGCTTGGGGATACGAGCAGTACTTC; cdr3_aa: CASSRQGAWGYEQYF
clone_size: many; d_call: .; v_call: TRBV10-3; j_call: TRBJ2-6; cdr3_length: 17; cdr3_nt: TGTGCCATCCCCAAGTCTCCCAGAGTCTCTGGGGCCAACGTCCTGACTTTC; cdr3_aa: CAIPKSPRVSGANVLTF
clone_size: few; d_call: .; v_call: TRBV7-9; j_call: TRBJ2-1; cdr3_length: 13; cdr3_nt: TGTGCCAGCAGCGTAACATTAATGGATGAGCAGTTCTTC; cdr3_aa: CASSVTLMDEQFF
clone_size: .; d_call: TRBD1; v_call: TRBV14; j_call: TRBJ2-3; cdr3_length: 15; cdr3_nt: TGTGCCAGCAGCCTACAGGGGCCCAACACAGATACGCAGTATTTT; cdr3_aa: CASSLQGPNTDTQYF
clone_size: few; d_call: TRBD1; v_call: TRBV7-9; j_call: TRBJ2-7; cdr3_length: 14; cdr3_nt: TGTGCCAGCAGCTATACAGGGGAATTCTACGAGCAGTACTTC; cdr3_aa: CASSYTGEFYEQYF
clone_size: many; d_call: .; v_call: TRBV6-5; j_call: TRBJ1-1; cdr3_length: 13; cdr3_nt: TGTGCCAGCAGTTATTGGGTAGAGGGTGAAGCTTTCTTT; cdr3_aa: CASSYWVEGEAFF
clone_size: few; d_call: .; v_call: TRBV7-6; j_call: TRBJ1-6; cdr3_length: 17; cdr3_nt: TGTGCCAGCAGCACCGGACAGAGTTCGACCCCTAATTCACCCCTCCACTTT; cdr3_aa: CASSTGQSSTPNSPLHF
clone_size: many; d_call: .; v_call: TRBV20-1; j_call: TRBJ1-6; cdr3_length: 12; cdr3_nt: TGCAGTGCTAGCGAGAGGAATTCACCCCTCCACTTT; cdr3_aa: CSASERNSPLHF
clone_size: .; d_call: .; v_call: TRBV7-6; j_call: TRBJ2-5; cdr3_length: 14; cdr3_nt: TGTGCCAGCAGCTTAAGGGGAGAGGTGGAGACCCAGTGCTTC; cdr3_aa: CASSLRGEVETQCF
clone_size: .; d_call: TRBD2; v_call: TRBV7-9; j_call: TRBJ2-2; cdr3_length: 15; cdr3_nt: TGTGCCAGCAGCTTAGAGACTAGCGGCCGCGGGGAGCTGTTTTTT; cdr3_aa: CASSLETSGRGELFF
clone_size: many; d_call: TRBD1; v_call: TRBV20-1; j_call: TRBJ2-1; cdr3_length: 13; cdr3_nt: TGCAGTGAAAAAGGACAGGGTGCGAGTCAGCAGTTCTTC; cdr3_aa: CSEKGQGASQQFF
clone_size: .; d_call: TRBD1; v_call: TRBV5-1; j_call: TRBJ1-6; cdr3_length: 18; cdr3_nt: TGCGCCAGCAGCTCCTTGGACAGGGGGGCCAACTATAATTCACCCCTCCACTTT; cdr3_aa: CASSSLDRGANYNSPLHF
clone_size: .; d_call: TRBD1; v_call: TRBV14; j_call: TRBJ2-7; cdr3_length: 12; cdr3_nt: TGTGCCAGCAGCCTGGGACAGGCCGAGCAGTACTTC; cdr3_aa: CASSLGQAEQYF
clone_size: .; d_call: .; v_call: TRBV12-3/TRBV12-4; j_call: TRBJ1-5; cdr3_length: 16; cdr3_nt: TGTGCCAGCACCGATCGCCAAGTTGGCTCGGGTCAGCCCCAGCATTTT; cdr3_aa: CASTDRQVGSGQPQHF
clone_size: .; d_call: .; v_call: TRBV2; j_call: TRBJ2-7; cdr3_length: 15; cdr3_nt: TGTGCCAGCAGCTACAAGGCAGGGGTGACCTACGAGCAGTACTTC; cdr3_aa: CASSYKAGVTYEQYF
clone_size: .; d_call: .; v_call: TRBV5-1; j_call: TRBJ1-2; cdr3_length: 13; cdr3_nt: TGCGCCAGCAGCTTGGTGTCTAACTATGGCTACACCTTC; cdr3_aa: CASSLVSNYGYTF
clone_size: many; d_call: .; v_call: TRBV6-6; j_call: TRBJ2-4; cdr3_length: 14; cdr3_nt: TGTGCCAGCAGTCAAAGGGCTAACCAAAACATTCAGTACTTC; cdr3_aa: CASSQRANQNIQYF
clone_size: few; d_call: .; v_call: TRBV24-1; j_call: TRBJ2-7; cdr3_length: 12; cdr3_nt: TGTGCCACGCAACAGGGGAGGGGCGAGCAGTACTTC; cdr3_aa: CATQQGRGEQYF
clone_size: .; d_call: .; v_call: TRBV12-3/TRBV12-4; j_call: TRBJ1-1; cdr3_length: 13; cdr3_nt: TGTGCCAGCAGTGAAAGGGCAGACACTGAAGCTTTCTTT; cdr3_aa: CASSERADTEAFF
clone_size: many; d_call: .; v_call: TRBV7-9; j_call: TRBJ2-7; cdr3_length: 15; cdr3_nt: TGTGCCAGCAGCTCAACAGGGTTGTCGAAGGGGGAGCAGTACTTC; cdr3_aa: CASSSTGLSKGEQYF
clone_size: .; d_call: .; v_call: TRBV29-1; j_call: TRBJ2-3; cdr3_length: 14; cdr3_nt: TGCAGCGCATCAGGGGTTTCTAGCACAGATACGCAGTATTTT; cdr3_aa: CSASGVSSTDTQYF
clone_size: many; d_call: TRBD1; v_call: TRBV19; j_call: TRBJ1-5; cdr3_length: 15; cdr3_nt: TGTGCCAGTAGTATTGGGGACAGGGTCGGTCAGCCCCAGCATTTT; cdr3_aa: CASSIGDRVGQPQHF
clone_size: .; d_call: .; v_call: TRBV20-1; j_call: TRBJ1-6; cdr3_length: 13; cdr3_nt: TGCAGTGCGGGGGAGGGGTGGCGCTCACCCCTCCACTTT; cdr3_aa: CSAGEGWRSPLHF
clone_size: .; d_call: .; v_call: TRBV25-1; j_call: TRBJ1-6; cdr3_length: 14; cdr3_nt: TGTGCCAGCAGCGGCAATACCTATAATTCACCCCTCCACTTT; cdr3_aa: CASSGNTYNSPLHF
clone_size: many; d_call: TRBD2; v_call: TRBV9; j_call: TRBJ2-2; cdr3_length: 17; cdr3_nt: TGTGCCAGCAGCGTGGCTAGCGGGGGCCTCAACACCGGGGAGCTGTTTTTT; cdr3_aa: CASSVASGGLNTGELFF
clone_size: .; d_call: TRBD1; v_call: TRBV12-3/TRBV12-4; j_call: TRBJ2-7; cdr3_length: 16; cdr3_nt: TGTGCCAGCAGTTTGGGGGTGAGACAGGGGGCTTACGAGCAGTACTTC; cdr3_aa: CASSLGVRQGAYEQYF
clone_size: .; d_call: .; v_call: TRBV7-2; j_call: TRBJ1-6; cdr3_length: 16; cdr3_nt: TGTGCCAGCAGCCCAGAATCACAGGGCTATAATTCACCCCTCCACTTT; cdr3_aa: CASSPESQGYNSPLHF
clone_size: .; d_call: .; v_call: TRBV5-1; j_call: TRBJ2-5; cdr3_length: 16; cdr3_nt: TGCGCCAGCAGCGCCGCCAGGACGGTCGGGGAAGAGACCCAGTACTTC; cdr3_aa: CASSAARTVGEETQYF
clone_size: .; d_call: .; v_call: TRBV7-3; j_call: TRBJ2-7; cdr3_length: 13; cdr3_nt: TGTGCCAGCAGCTCAGGGACCGTCCACGAGCAGTACTTC; cdr3_aa: CASSSGTVHEQYF
clone_size: once; d_call: .; v_call: TRBV29-1; j_call: TRBJ1-2; cdr3_length: 12; cdr3_nt: TGCAGCGTCGTCGGACGGAACTATGGCTACACCTTC; cdr3_aa: CSVVGRNYGYTF
clone_size: many; d_call: TRBD2; v_call: TRBV6-2/TRBV6-3; j_call: TRBJ2-1; cdr3_length: 20; cdr3_nt: TGTGCCAGCAGTTCGAAAGTACCGGGACTAGCGGCCGACTCCTACAATGAGCAGTTCTTC; cdr3_aa: CASSSKVPGLAADSYNEQFF
clone_size: many; d_call: .; v_call: TRBV7-9; j_call: TRBJ1-6; cdr3_length: 16; cdr3_nt: TGTGCCAGCAGCTTAGAAGGGGGGCGGATGGATTCACCCCTCCACTTT; cdr3_aa: CASSLEGGRMDSPLHF
clone_size: few; d_call: TRBD1; v_call: TRBV5-1; j_call: TRBJ2-7; cdr3_length: 15; cdr3_nt: TGCGCCAGCACAGACCCCGGGACAGGGACCTACGAGCAGTACTTC; cdr3_aa: CASTDPGTGTYEQYF
clone_size: .; d_call: TRBD1; v_call: TRBV15; j_call: TRBJ1-1; cdr3_length: 14; cdr3_nt: TGTGCCACCAGTGGACAGGGCGCGTGGACTGGAGCTTTCTTT; cdr3_aa: CATSGQGAWTGAFF
clone_size: .; d_call: .; v_call: TRBV7-9; j_call: TRBJ1-2; cdr3_length: 15; cdr3_nt: TGTGCCAGCAGCTCAATGCGGGGGGCGAACTATGGCTACACCTTC; cdr3_aa: CASSSMRGANYGYTF
clone_size: many; d_call: TRBD1; v_call: TRBV6-6; j_call: TRBJ1-3; cdr3_length: 15; cdr3_nt: TGTGCCAGCAGTGACAACAGGGGAGCTGGAAACACCATATATTTT; cdr3_aa: CASSDNRGAGNTIYF
clone_size: many; d_call: .; v_call: TRBV20-1; j_call: TRBJ2-4; cdr3_length: 13; cdr3_nt: TGCAGTGCTAGCCAGGGCTCCAAAAACATTCAGTACTTC; cdr3_aa: CSASQGSKNIQYF
clone_size: many; d_call: .; v_call: TRBV11-2; j_call: TRBJ2-5; cdr3_length: 17; cdr3_nt: TGTGCCAGCAGCTTAGGGGGTAGTAGCGGACCCCCGGAGACCCAGTACTTC; cdr3_aa: CASSLGGSSGPPETQYF